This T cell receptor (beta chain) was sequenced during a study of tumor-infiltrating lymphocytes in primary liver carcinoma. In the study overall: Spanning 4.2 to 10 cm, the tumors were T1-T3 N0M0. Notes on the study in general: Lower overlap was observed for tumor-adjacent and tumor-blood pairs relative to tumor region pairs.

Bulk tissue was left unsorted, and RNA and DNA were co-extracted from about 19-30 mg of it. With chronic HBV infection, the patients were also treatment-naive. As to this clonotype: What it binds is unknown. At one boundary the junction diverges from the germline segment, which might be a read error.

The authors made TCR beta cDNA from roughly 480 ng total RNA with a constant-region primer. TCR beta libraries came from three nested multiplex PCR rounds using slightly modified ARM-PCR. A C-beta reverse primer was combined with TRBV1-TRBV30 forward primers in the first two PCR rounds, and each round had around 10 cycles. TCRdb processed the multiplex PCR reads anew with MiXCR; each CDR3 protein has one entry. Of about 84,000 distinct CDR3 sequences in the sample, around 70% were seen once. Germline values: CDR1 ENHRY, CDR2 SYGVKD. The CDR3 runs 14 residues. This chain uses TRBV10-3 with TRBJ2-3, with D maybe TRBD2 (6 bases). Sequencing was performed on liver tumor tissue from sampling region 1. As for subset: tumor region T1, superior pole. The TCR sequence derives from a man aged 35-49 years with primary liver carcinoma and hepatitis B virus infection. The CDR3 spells CGISARDSGATQYF. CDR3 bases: TGTGGCATCAGTGCCCGGGACTCGGGAGCTACGCAGTATTTT.